These 25 T cell receptor beta chains came from one sample sequenced in a study of blood T cell repertoires in COVID-19. TCRdb keeps only in-frame clones here, not all; method: immunoSEQ multiplex PCR. The sample shows over 250,000 clones, 75% to 95% of them seen only once. The source material was peripheral blood. The receptors originated from a young adult with COVID-19, enrolled during active disease.

The chain carries TRBV5-1 and TRBJ1-1; TRBD1 matches 10 bases. Trimming at V came to 8 bases and at J to 4 bases, leaving 11 bases not matched to a gene. The CDR3 runs 15 residues. From germline, CDR1 is SGHRS and CDR2 YFSETQ. CDR3 nucleotides: TGCGCCAGTTCCGTGGCGCGGGACAGGGGCACTGAAGCTTTCTTT. This translates into CASSVARDRGTEAFF.

CDR3 sequence reads: CASSQDRLLNEQFF. For the CDR3, the DNA is TGTGCCAGCAGCCAAGATCGACTACTCAATGAGCAGTTCTTC. The chain employs TRBV4-2 and TRBJ2-1; weak D call: TRBD2 (5 bases). CDR3 size: 14 residues. Germline V gene data show CDR1 as LGHNA and CDR2 as YNFKEQ. V gave up 0 bases and J gave up 6 bases, with 9 bases separating them.

The V gene is TRBV11-2, the J gene TRBJ2-7; TRBD2 matches at 9 bases. Germline trimming cut 6 bases from V and 2 bases from J; bases unmatched to any gene: 20. Germline-derived CDR1 and CDR2 are SGHAT and FQNNGV. This CDR3 is 19 amino acids long. CDR3 region: CASRSISSSGTATTYEQYF. The CDR3 coding sequence is TGTGCCAGCAGATCCATTTCGTCTAGCGGGACCGCGACTACCTACGAGCAGTACTTC.

The rearrangement uses TRBV12-3 or TRBV12-4 and TRBJ1-1, with D perhaps matching TRBD1 (5 bases). This CDR3 comprises 12 residues. Deletions cut 5 bases from V and 5 bases from J, with 9 bases between. In DNA form, the CDR3 reads TGTGCCAGCAGTGGAGGGGTAACTGAAGCTTTCTTT. It translates to CASSGGVTEAFF.

The chain has TRBV11-2 and TRBJ2-4, with no clear D. The V gene lost 1 base and the J gene lost 0 bases, with 7 bases spanning the gap. The CDR3 length is 15 residues. CDR1 is SGHAT, CDR2 FQNNGV, per germline. The CDR3 region is CASSLGELAKNIQYF. The CDR3, as DNA: TGTGCCAGCAGCTTAGGAGAACTAGCCAAAAACATTCAGTACTTC.

The V call is TRBV5-1, the J call TRBJ2-7; D remains unclear. Germline CDR1 SGHRS, CDR2 YFSETQ. Trimming stripped 4 bases from V and 2 bases from J, with 10 bases between. The CDR3 sequence is 13 residues long. The CDR3 bases are TGCGCCAGCAGCGGAGCTGTAACCTACGAGCAGTACTTC. It codes for CASSGAVTYEQYF. The complete variable domain, with remaining parts taken from reference TRBV5-1 and TRBJ2-7, reads KAGVTQTPRYLIKTRGQQVTLSCSPISGHRSVSWYQQTPGQGLQFLFEYFSETQRNKGNFPGRFSGRQFSNSRSEMNVSTLELGDSALYLCASSGAVTYEQYFGPGTRLTVT.

The chain carries TRBV5-1 and TRBJ2-7, with TRBD1 matching over 10 bases. The CDR3 totals 14 residues. After removal of 5 bases from V and 3 bases from J, the junction contained 5 bases not matched to a gene. CDR1 and CDR2 (germline): SGHRS, YFSETQ. This CDR3 reads CASSLTGGDYEQYF. The CDR3, as DNA: TGCGCCAGCAGTTTGACAGGGGGCGACTACGAGCAGTACTTC.

This chain links TRBV6-5 with TRBJ2-3; perhaps TRBD1 as D (5 bases). The CDR3 totals 13 residues. CDR1 is MNHEY, CDR2 SVGAGI, per germline. Trimming stripped 8 bases from V and 4 bases from J, with 13 bases between. CDR3 DNA sequence: TGTGCCAGCGGGTTTGGGGCGGCAGATACGCAGTATTTT. Its translation is CASGFGAADTQYF.

This clone was seen only once. V is TRBV19 and J is TRBJ1-3; 7 bases match TRBD1. The CDR3 is 13 amino acids. V lost 3 bases and J lost 4; bases outside the gene matches: 0. Germline V gene lookup returns CDR1 LNHDA and CDR2 SQIVND (reference sequence). CDR3 residues: CASSMTGGNTIYF. In DNA, the CDR3 is TGTGCCAGTAGTATGACAGGGGGAAACACCATATATTTT.

V and J are TRBV29-1 and TRBJ1-4; 9 bases match TRBD1. The germline gives CDR1 SQVTM, CDR2 ANQGSEA. Unmatched junction bases numbered 9, after V lost 6 bases and J lost 7 bases. The CDR3 consists of 14 residues. In DNA, the CDR3 is TGCAGCGTCGGCCCGGGACAGGGAACTGAAAAACTGTTTTTT. Translation gives CSVGPGQGTEKLFF. Supplemented by reference TRBV29-1 and TRBJ1-4, the full variable domain reads SAVISQKPSRDICQRGTSLTIQCQVDSQVTMMFWYRQQPGQSLTLIATANQGSEATYESGFVIDKFPISRPNLTFSTLTVSNMSPEDSSIYLCSVGPGQGTEKLFFGSGTQLSVL.

The chain recombines TRBV6-5 with TRBJ1-1, with D possibly matching TRBD1 (6 bases). The CDR3 has 13 residues. Germline assignment: CDR1 MNHEY and CDR2 SVGAGI. V dropped 4 bases and J dropped 4 bases, with 10 bases sitting between them. DNA for the CDR3: TGTGCCAGCAGTTGGGGAGGGGGCACTGAAGCTTTCTTT. Its protein is CASSWGGGTEAFF.

CDR3 DNA: TGTGCCAGCAGCCAACCAACAATTTCTAACTATGGCTACACCTTC. This codes for CASSQPTISNYGYTF. The V gene is TRBV3-1 (or the pseudogene TRBV3-2), the J gene TRBJ1-2; no clear D gene. Per germline, CDR1 LGHDT and CDR2 YNNKEL (reference sequence). The ends were cut back, 2 bases at V and 0 bases at J, with 10 bases in the middle. This CDR3 is 15 amino acids long.

The CDR3 DNA is TGCGCCAGCAGCCCGGGACAGGGCCCTCACACTGAAGCTTTCTTT. This translates into CASSPGQGPHTEAFF. This sequence joins TRBV5-1 and TRBJ1-1; 9 bases map to TRBD1. CDR3 length: 15 residues. From germline, CDR1 is SGHRS and CDR2 YFSETQ. V lost 4 bases to trimming and J lost 3 bases; unmatched junction nucleotides: 7.

This chain joins TRBV9 and TRBJ2-1, with D hard to call. Germline lookup yields CDR1 SGDLS and CDR2 YYNGEE. Trimming cost V 3 bases and J 8 bases, with 12 bases left between them. This CDR3 has 13 residues. The CDR3 protein is CASSESSGHEQFF. The DNA for the CDR3 is TGTGCCAGCAGCGAATCCAGTGGGCATGAGCAGTTCTTC.

The sample holds one count of this clone. The CDR3 nucleotides read TGTGCCAGCAGCTTAGGCAGCTATGGCTACACCTTC. Its protein is CASSLGSYGYTF. J is TRBJ1-2 and V is TRBV11-2; the D is unclear. The V gene lost 1 base and the J gene lost 4 bases, with 4 bases spanning the gap. The CDR3 has 12 amino acids. Germline CDR1 is SGHAT and CDR2 is FQNNGV.

V is TRBV4-2 and J is TRBJ1-4, with 7 bases aligning to TRBD1. There are 13 residues in the CDR3. J lost 7 bases, V lost 6 bases, and 5 bases had no gene match. Germline-derived CDR1 and CDR2 are LGHNA and YNFKEQ. The CDR3 DNA follows: TGTGCCAGCAGTTGGGCAGGGGGTGAAAAACTGTTTTTT. Translated: CASSWAGGEKLFF.

The rearrangement joins TRBV30 to TRBJ1-6; 7 nucleotides line up with TRBD1. This CDR3 has 13 amino acids. V was clipped by 1 base and J by 9 bases; unmatched bases: 3. Germline V CDR1 and CDR2: GTSNPN, SVGIG (reference sequence). CDR3 sequence (DNA): TGTGCCTGGAGTGATACAGGGGTTTCACCCCTCCACTTT. This codes for CAWSDTGVSPLHF.

The V gene is TRBV19, the J gene TRBJ1-1; D gene unclear. Deletions cut 3 bases from V and 0 bases from J, with 14 bases between. The CDR3 spans 16 residues. The germline V gene encodes CDR1 LNHDA and CDR2 SQIVND (reference sequence). This chain's CDR3 is CASSMSGVYLNTEAFF. The CDR3 region has the DNA TGTGCCAGTAGTATGTCCGGGGTGTATCTGAACACTGAAGCTTTCTTT.

This clone was found once. The chain couples TRBV5-1 to TRBJ1-3, with D perhaps matching TRBD1 (5 bases). This CDR3 has 16 amino acids. The germline V gene encodes CDR1 SGHRS and CDR2 YFSETQ. V gave up 4 bases and J gave up 1 base, with 15 bases separating them. DNA of the CDR3: TGCGCCAGCAGCGGGGCTACGGGGGGATCTGGAAACACCATATATTTT. Protein product: CASSGATGGSGNTIYF.

The chain joins TRBV28 to TRBJ1-2; D is unclear. Trimming stripped 6 bases from V and 2 bases from J, with 16 bases between. Germline CDR1 MDHEN, CDR2 SYDVKM. This CDR3 is built from 15 residues. CDR3 nucleotide sequence: TGTGCCAGCAGCTCCCCAGCGGGAGGGAACTATGGCTACACCTTC. Protein product: CASSSPAGGNYGYTF.

This chain uses TRBV11-2 with TRBJ2-7; the D is unclear. V was pared by 4 bases and J by 4 bases, with 8 bases between. This CDR3 contains 12 residues. Germline V gives CDR1 SGHAT, CDR2 FQNNGV. The CDR3 region has the DNA TGTGCCAGCAGCTCGAGCTCATACGAGCAGTACTTC. This gives the protein CASSSSSYEQYF.

The rearrangement joins TRBV6-5 to TRBJ2-5, with TRBD1 matching 8 bases. The trim removed 6 bases at V and 5 bases at J, leaving 8 bases unmatched. The CDR3 length is 14 residues. The germline gives CDR1 MNHEY, CDR2 SVGAGI. CDR3 sequence reads: CASSSAGGRETQYF. The CDR3 bases are TGTGCCAGCAGCTCCGCAGGGGGCAGGGAGACCCAGTACTTC.

The rearrangement joins TRBV29-1 to TRBJ1-2; possible D gene TRBD1, 5 bases. Germline V gene lookup returns CDR1 SQVTM and CDR2 ANQGSEA. CDR3 length: 14 amino acids. V was shortened by 5 bases and J by 4 bases, with 17 bases between the two germline ends. The CDR3 here is CSVPGTEKAYGYTF. The CDR3 DNA follows: TGCAGCGTTCCGGGGACTGAGAAGGCCTATGGCTACACCTTC.

This chain uses TRBV7-2 with TRBJ2-5; D possibly corresponds to TRBD1 (6 bases). The CDR3 totals 12 residues. Germline V gene sequence: CDR1 SGHTA, CDR2 FQGNSA. V was trimmed by 0 bases and J by 7 bases, leaving 6 bases between them. This chain's CDR3 is CASSLAGATQYF. The DNA of the CDR3 is TGTGCCAGCAGCTTAGCGGGGGCGACCCAGTACTTC.

The chain carries TRBV24-1 and TRBJ1-1; 12 nucleotides match TRBD1. The V segment lost 2 bases and the J segment 11 bases; nucleotides outside the gene matches: 8. The CDR3 spans 15 residues. Per germline, CDR1 KGHDR and CDR2 SFDVKD. The chain's CDR3 is CATSDSGQGAPSAFF. In DNA form, the CDR3 reads TGTGCCACCAGTGATTCGGGACAGGGGGCCCCTTCGGCTTTCTTT.